The clone carrying this T cell receptor (beta chain) was detected only a few times. The germline V gene encodes CDR1 SEHNR and CDR2 FQNEAQ (reference sequence). CDR3 size: 16 residues. The ends lost 5 bases at V and 5 bases at J; junction bases unmatched: 12. Seattle patient enrollment occurred during active infection, with longitudinal follow-up thereafter. The data were taken from a study of blood T cell repertoires in COVID-19. Study details: Donors in the United States, Italy and Spain gave samples during acute or convalescent COVID-19. The analysed material was cDNA or gDNA that came from T cells, B-cell-depleted T cells, or PBMCs.

Authors' analysis steps: Counts of nucleated cells, estimated from reference gene primer amplification, were obtained. Some clones are missing from TCRdb's copy, which holds only in-frame ones; the method was immunoSEQ multiplex PCR. V and J calls and clone size are those listed in that table; D and trimming were worked out from the DNA. Among over 150,000 clones listed, over 80% were seen once. The sample consisted of peripheral blood. The chain uses TRBV7-9 and TRBJ2-1; 7 bases agree with TRBD2. This clonotype originated in a woman in her seventies with COVID-19, enrolled during active disease. The CDR3 sequence: CASSTRAGLSNNEQFF. CDR3 in DNA: TGTGCCAGCAGCACCCGGGCGGGACTATCTAACAATGAGCAGTTCTTC.